This entry concerns a single TCR beta chain. The source of the sample is a study of blood T cell repertoires in COVID-19. For the study at large: Samples taken during acute and convalescent COVID-19 were collected in the United States, Italy and Spain. From T cells, B-cell-depleted T cells, or PBMCs came the material, which was cDNA or gDNA.

Original data processing: From reference gene primer amplification, estimates of nucleated cell counts were derived. Generated by immunoSEQ multiplex PCR, the TCRdb table keeps only in-frame clones and is missing some. V, J and clone size are those of that table, while D and trimming were read from the DNA. The repertoire includes more than 95,000 clones, 90% of them detected once, and under 2% sits in the top ten. The sequenced sample was peripheral blood. The sequence came from a human donor with active COVID-19. The donor label of this sample is uncertain.

The CDR3 region has the DNA TGTGCCACCAGCAGAAGACCCGGGACAGGGGTAGCGGATACGCAGTATTTT. Amino acid sequence: CATSRRPGTGVADTQYF. The chain couples TRBV15 to TRBJ2-3, with 10 bases identical to TRBD1. The germline V gene has CDR1 LNHNV and CDR2 YYDKDF (reference sequence). The CDR3 spans 17 residues. V was clipped by 2 bases and J by 6 bases; unmatched bases: 11.